This TCR beta chain was documented in a study of blood T cells in healthy people across ages. This CDR3 has 14 amino acids. Germline assignment: CDR1 DFQATT and CDR2 SNEGSKA (reference sequence). Deletions cut 2 bases from V and 3 bases from J, with 8 bases between. Sample-barcoded 5' priming and a J-beta primer mix drove a second PCR of roughly 6 to 12 cycles. Each TCR beta cDNA got a 12-nucleotide random molecular identifier. TCRdb analysed the 5' RACE reads with MiXCR anew, one entry per CDR3 protein. The sample contains about 670,000 distinct CDR3 sequences, 40% to 50% of which appear only once. As for this clonotype: The antigen is not known.

Study-level results: No one knew whether donors had CMV, which possibly confounded expanded clonotype changes.

Sequenced input: blood. The chain recombines TRBV20-1 with TRBJ2-6, with D possibly matching TRBD2 (6 bases). This TCR derives from an elderly man in good health. The CDR3, as DNA: TGCAGTGCTAGATCCGGGGGTGGGGCCAACGTCCTGACTTTC. It translates to CSARSGGGANVLTF.